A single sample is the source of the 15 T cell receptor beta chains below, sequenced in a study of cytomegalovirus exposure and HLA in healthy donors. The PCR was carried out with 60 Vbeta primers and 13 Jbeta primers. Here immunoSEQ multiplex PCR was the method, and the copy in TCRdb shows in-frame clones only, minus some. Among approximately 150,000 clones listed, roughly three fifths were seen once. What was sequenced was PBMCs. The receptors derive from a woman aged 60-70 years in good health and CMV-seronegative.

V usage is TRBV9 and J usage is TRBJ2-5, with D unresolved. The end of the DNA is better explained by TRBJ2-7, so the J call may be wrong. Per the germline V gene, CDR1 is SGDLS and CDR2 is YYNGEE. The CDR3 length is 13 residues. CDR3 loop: CASSVGGSYEQYF. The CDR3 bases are TGTGCCAGCAGCGTAGGTGGTTCTTACGAGCAGTACTTC.

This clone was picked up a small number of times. The CDR3 reads CASRAGQNNSPLHF. The CDR3 nucleotides are TGTGCCAGCAGGGCCGGACAGAATAATTCACCCCTCCACTTT. This sequence joins TRBV2 and TRBJ1-6, with D possibly matching TRBD1 (6 bases). V lost 6 bases to trimming and J lost 5 bases, with 11 bases between them. This CDR3 spans 14 amino acids. Germline assignment: CDR1 SNHLY and CDR2 FYNNEI.

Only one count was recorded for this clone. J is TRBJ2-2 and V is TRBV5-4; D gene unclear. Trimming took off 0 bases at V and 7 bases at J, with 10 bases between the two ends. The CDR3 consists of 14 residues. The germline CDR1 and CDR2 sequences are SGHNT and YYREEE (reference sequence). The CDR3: CASSLGRPSGELFF. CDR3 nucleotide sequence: TGTGCCAGCAGCTTGGGGCGGCCAAGCGGGGAGCTGTTTTTT.

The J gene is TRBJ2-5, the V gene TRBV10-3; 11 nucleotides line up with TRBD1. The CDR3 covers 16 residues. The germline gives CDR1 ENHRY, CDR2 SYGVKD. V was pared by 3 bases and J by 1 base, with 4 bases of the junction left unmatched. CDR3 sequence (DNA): TGTGCCATCAGTGATTACGGGACAGGGGGCCAAGAGACCCAGTACTTC. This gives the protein CAISDYGTGGQETQYF.

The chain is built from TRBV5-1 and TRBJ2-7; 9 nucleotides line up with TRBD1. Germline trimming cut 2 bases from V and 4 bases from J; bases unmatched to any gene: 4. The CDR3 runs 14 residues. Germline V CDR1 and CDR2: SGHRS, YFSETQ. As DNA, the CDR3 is TGCGCCAGCAGCTTAACAGGGGGCATGTACGAGCAGTACTTC. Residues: CASSLTGGMYEQYF.

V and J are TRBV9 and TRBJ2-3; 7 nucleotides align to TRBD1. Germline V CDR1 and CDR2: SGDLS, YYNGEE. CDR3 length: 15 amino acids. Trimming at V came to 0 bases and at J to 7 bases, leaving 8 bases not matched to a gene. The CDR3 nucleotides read TGTGCCAGCAGCGTAGGAGGGGGCGATGGTTATACGCAGTATTTT. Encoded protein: CASSVGGGDGYTQYF.

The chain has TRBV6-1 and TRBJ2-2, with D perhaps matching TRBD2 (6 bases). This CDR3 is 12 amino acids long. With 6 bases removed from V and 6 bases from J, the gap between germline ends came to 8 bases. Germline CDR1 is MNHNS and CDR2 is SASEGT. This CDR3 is CASREGAGELFF. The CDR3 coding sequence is TGTGCCAGCAGGGAGGGCGCCGGGGAGCTGTTTTTT.

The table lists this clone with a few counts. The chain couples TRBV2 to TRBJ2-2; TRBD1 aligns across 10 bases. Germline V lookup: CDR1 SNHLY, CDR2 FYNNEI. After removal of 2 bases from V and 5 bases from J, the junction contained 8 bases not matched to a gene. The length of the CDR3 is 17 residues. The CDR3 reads CASSERKGQGVTGELFF. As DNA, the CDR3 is TGTGCCAGCAGTGAAAGAAAAGGACAGGGGGTAACCGGGGAGCTGTTTTTT.

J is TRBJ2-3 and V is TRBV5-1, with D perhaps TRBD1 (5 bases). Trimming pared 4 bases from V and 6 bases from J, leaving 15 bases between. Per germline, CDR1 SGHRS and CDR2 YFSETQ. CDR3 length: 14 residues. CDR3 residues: CASSLIGVGDTQYF. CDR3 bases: TGCGCCAGCAGCCTGATAGGGGTAGGGGATACGCAGTATTTT.

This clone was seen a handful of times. The CDR3 DNA is TGCAGCGGGTTGACTAGCGGGTTTAGCACAGATACGCAGTATTTT. Translating it yields CSGLTSGFSTDTQYF. The chain is built from TRBV29-1 and TRBJ2-3; 10 nucleotides match TRBD2. V was pared by 7 bases and J by 0 bases, with 7 bases of the junction left unmatched. The CDR3 covers 15 residues. The germline gives CDR1 SQVTM, CDR2 ANQGSEA.

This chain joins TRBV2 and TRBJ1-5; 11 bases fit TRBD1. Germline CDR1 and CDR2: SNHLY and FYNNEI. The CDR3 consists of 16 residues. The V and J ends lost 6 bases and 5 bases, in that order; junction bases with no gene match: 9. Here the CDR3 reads CASSYTDRGLDQPQHF. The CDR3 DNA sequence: TGTGCCAGCAGCTATACGGACAGGGGGCTCGATCAGCCCCAGCATTTT.

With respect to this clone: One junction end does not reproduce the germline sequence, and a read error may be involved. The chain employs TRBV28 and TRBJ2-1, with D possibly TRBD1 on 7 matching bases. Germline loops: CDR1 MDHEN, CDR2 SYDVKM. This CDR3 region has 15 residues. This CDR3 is CASRLYQGGSSEQFF. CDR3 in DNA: TGTGCCAGCAGGTTATACCAGGGGGGATCGAGTGAGCAGTTCTTC. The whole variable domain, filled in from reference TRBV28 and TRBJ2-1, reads DVKVTQSSRYLVKRTGEKVFLECVQDMDHENMFWYRQDPGLGLRLIYFSYDVKMKEKGDIPEGYSVSREKKERFSLILESASTNQTSMYLCASRLYQGGSSEQFFGPGTRLTVL.

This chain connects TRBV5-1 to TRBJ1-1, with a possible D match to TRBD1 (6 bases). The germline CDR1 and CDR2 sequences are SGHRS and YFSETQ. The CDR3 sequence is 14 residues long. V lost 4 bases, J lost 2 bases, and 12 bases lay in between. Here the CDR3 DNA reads TGCGCCAGCAGCCGGACAGATCTAAACACTGAAGCTTTCTTT. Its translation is CASSRTDLNTEAFF.

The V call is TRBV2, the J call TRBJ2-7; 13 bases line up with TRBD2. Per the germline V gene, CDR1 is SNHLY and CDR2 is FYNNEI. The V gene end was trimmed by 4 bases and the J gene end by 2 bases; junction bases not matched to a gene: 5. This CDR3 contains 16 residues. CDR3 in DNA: TGTGCCAGCAGTGGTGGACTAGCGGGGGACGCCTACGAGCAGTACTTC. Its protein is CASSGGLAGDAYEQYF.

The CDR3 region is CASSLLSSEAFF. Here the CDR3 DNA reads TGTGCCAGCAGCTTGCTTAGCTCTGAAGCTTTCTTT. The genes are TRBV5-6 and TRBJ1-1; D uncertain. Trimming shortened V by 1 base and J by 6 bases, and 7 bases separated the two germline ends. CDR3 length: 12 residues. Germline CDR1 SGHDT, CDR2 YYEEEE.